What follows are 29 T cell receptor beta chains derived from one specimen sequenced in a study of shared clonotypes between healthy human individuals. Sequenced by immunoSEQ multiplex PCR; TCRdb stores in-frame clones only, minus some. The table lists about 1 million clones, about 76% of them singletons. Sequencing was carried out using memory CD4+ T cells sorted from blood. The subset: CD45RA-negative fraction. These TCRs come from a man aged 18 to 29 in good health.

CDR3 in DNA: TGCAGCGTTGAAGGTAACAGGTTGACTAGCGGGATGCTCAATGAGCAGTTCTTC. It encodes CSVEGNRLTSGMLNEQFF. J is TRBJ2-1 and V is TRBV29-1; 11 nucleotides align to TRBD2. The CDR3 extends over 18 amino acids. V shed 1 base, J shed 6 bases, and the junction held 14 bases outside the gene matches. The germline gives CDR1 SQVTM, CDR2 ANQGSEA.

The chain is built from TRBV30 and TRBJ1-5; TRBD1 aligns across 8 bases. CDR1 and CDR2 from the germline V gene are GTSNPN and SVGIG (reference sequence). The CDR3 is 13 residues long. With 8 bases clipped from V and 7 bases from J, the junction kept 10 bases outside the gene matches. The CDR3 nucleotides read TGTGCCATCGGACAGGGAGGGCGACAGCCCCAGCATTTT. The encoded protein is CAIGQGGRQPQHF.

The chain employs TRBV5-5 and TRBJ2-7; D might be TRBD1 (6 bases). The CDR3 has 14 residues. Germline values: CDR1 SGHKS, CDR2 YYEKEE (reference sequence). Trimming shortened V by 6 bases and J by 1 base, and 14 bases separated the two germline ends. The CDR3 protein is CASTRTASSYEQYF. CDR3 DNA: TGTGCCAGCACCCGGACAGCATCTTCCTACGAGCAGTACTTC.

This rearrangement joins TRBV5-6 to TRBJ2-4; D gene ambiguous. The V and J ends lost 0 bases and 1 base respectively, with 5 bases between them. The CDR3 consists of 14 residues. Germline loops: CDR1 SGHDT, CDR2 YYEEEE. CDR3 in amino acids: CASSLGRAKNIQYF. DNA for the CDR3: TGTGCCAGCAGCTTGGGTCGGGCCAAAAACATTCAGTACTTC.

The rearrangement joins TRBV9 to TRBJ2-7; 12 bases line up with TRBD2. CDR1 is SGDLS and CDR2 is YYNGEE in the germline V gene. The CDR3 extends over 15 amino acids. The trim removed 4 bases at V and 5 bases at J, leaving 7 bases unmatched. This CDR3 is CASSIGLAGSDEQYF. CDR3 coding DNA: TGTGCCAGCAGCATCGGACTAGCGGGATCAGACGAGCAGTACTTC.

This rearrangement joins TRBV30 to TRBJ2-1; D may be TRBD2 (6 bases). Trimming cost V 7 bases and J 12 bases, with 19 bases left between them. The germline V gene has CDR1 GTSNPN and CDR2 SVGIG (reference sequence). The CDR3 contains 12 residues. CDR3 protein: CAFLVSGGRQFF. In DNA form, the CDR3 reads TGTGCCTTCCTAGTAAGCGGAGGGAGGCAGTTCTTC.

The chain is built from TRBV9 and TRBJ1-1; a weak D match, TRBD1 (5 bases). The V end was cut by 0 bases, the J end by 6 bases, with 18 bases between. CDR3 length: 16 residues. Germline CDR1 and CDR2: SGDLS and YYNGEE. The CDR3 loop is CASSVGGRVGRSEAFF. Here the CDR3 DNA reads TGTGCCAGCAGCGTAGGCGGCAGGGTGGGCCGGTCTGAAGCTTTCTTT.

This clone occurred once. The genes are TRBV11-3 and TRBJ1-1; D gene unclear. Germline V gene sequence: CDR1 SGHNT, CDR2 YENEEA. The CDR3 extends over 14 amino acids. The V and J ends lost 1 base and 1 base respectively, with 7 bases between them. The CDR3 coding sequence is TGTGCCAGCAGCTTAGGTCCCAAGAACACTGAAGCTTTCTTT. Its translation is CASSLGPKNTEAFF.

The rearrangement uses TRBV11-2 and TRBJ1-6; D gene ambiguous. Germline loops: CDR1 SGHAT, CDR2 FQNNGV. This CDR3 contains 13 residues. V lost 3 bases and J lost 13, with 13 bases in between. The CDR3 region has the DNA TGTGCCAGCAGCTTGGGAGGGTTTAGGCCCCTCCACTTT. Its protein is CASSLGGFRPLHF. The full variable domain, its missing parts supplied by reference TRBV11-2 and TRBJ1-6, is EAGVAQSPRYKIIEKRQSVAFWCNPISGHATLYWYQQILGQGPKLLIQFQNNGVVDDSQLPKDRFSAERLKGVDSTLKIQPAKLEDSAVYLCASSLGGFRPLHFGNGTRLTVT.

CDR3 in DNA: TGTGCCAGCAGCCAACAGGGTCTGGAGGGGGAGACCCAGTACTTC. This translates into CASSQQGLEGETQYF. V gene TRBV7-2 combines with J gene TRBJ2-5; D may be TRBD1 or TRBD2 (6 bases each). The CDR3 length is 15 residues. With 5 bases removed from V and 5 bases from J, the gap between germline ends came to 18 bases. The V gene's germline CDR1 is SGHTA and CDR2 FQGNSA. The complete variable domain, with remaining parts taken from reference TRBV7-2 and TRBJ2-5, reads GAGVSQSPSNKVTEKGKDVELRCDPISGHTALYWYRQSLGQGLEFLIYFQGNSAPDKSGLPSDRFSAERTGGSVSTLTIQRTQQEDSAVYLCASSQQGLEGETQYFGPGTRLLVL.

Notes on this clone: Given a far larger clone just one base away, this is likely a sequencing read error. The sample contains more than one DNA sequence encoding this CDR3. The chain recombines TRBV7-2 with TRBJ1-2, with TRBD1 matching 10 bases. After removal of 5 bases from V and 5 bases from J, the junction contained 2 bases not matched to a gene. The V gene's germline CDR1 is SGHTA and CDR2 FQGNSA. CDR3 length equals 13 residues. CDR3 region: CASSPGQGYGYTF. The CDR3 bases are TGTGCCAGCAGCCCGGGACAGGGGTATGGCTACACCTTC.

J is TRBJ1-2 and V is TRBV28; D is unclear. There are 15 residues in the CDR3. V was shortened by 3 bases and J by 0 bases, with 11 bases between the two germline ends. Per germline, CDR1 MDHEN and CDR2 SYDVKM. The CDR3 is CASSLGGVSNYGYTF. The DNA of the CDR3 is TGTGCCAGCAGTTTGGGAGGCGTCTCTAACTATGGCTACACCTTC.

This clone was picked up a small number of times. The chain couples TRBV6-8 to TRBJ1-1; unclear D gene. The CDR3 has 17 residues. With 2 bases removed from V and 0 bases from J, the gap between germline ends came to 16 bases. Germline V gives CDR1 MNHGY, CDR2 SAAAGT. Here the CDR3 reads CASSYGRLSIMNTEAFF. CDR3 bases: TGTGCCAGCAGTTACGGGCGCCTAAGCATTATGAACACTGAAGCTTTCTTT.

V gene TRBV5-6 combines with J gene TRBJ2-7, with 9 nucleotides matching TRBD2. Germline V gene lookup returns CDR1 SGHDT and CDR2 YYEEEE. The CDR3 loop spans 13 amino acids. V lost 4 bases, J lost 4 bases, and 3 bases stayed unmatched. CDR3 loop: CASSRTSVYEQYF. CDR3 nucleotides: TGTGCCAGCAGCCGGACTAGCGTTTACGAGCAGTACTTC.

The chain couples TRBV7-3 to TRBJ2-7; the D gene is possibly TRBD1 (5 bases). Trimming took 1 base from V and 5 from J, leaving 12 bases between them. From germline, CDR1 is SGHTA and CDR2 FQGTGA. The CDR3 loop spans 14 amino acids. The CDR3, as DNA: TGTGCCAGCAGCTTAAGGGGCCAAGGCGACGAGCAGTACTTC. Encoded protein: CASSLRGQGDEQYF.

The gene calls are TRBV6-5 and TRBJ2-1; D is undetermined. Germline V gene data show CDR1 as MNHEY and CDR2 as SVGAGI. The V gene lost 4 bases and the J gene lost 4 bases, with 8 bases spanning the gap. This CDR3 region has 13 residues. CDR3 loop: CASSSQRYNEQFF. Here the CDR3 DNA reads TGTGCCAGCAGTTCCCAACGATACAATGAGCAGTTCTTC.

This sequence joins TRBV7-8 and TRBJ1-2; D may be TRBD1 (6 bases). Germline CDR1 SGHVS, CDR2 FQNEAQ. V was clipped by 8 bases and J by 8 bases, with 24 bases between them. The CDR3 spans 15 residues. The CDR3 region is CASHEGGSGRKGYTF. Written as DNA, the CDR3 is TGTGCCAGCCACGAGGGGGGTTCAGGACGGAAGGGCTACACCTTC.

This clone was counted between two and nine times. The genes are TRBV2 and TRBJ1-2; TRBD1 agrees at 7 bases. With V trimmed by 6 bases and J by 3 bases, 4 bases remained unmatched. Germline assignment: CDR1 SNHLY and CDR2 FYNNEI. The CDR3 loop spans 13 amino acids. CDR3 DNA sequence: TGTGCCAGCAGGAAAGGACAGGACTATGGCTACACCTTC. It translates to CASRKGQDYGYTF.

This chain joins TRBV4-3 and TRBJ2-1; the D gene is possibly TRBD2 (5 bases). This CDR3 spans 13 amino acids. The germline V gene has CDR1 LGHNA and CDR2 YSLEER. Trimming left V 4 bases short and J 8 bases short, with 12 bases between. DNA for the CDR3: TGCGCCAGCAGCCTCGAAGAGGGTTATGAGCAGTTCTTC. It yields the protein CASSLEEGYEQFF.

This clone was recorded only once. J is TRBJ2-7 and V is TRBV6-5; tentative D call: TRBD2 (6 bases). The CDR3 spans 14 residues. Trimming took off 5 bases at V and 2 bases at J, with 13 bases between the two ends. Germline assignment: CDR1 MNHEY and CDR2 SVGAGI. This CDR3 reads CASSRGTAAYEQYF. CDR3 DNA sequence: TGTGCCAGCAGTCGGGGGACCGCCGCCTACGAGCAGTACTTC.

CDR3: CASSPSAQNIQYF. CDR3 DNA sequence: TGTGCCAGCAGCCCCAGCGCCCAAAACATTCAGTACTTC. The rearrangement uses TRBV7-8 and TRBJ2-4; D unclear. The V gene's germline CDR1 is SGHVS and CDR2 FQNEAQ. Deletions cut 5 bases from V and 5 bases from J, with 10 bases between. The CDR3 extends over 13 amino acids.

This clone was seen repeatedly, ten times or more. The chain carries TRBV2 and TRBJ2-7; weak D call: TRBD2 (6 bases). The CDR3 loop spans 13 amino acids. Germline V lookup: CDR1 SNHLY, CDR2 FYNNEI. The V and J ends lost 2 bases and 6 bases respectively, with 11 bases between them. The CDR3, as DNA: TGTGCCAGCAGTGAACAGGGAGGTTCCGAGCAGTACTTC. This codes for CASSEQGGSEQYF.

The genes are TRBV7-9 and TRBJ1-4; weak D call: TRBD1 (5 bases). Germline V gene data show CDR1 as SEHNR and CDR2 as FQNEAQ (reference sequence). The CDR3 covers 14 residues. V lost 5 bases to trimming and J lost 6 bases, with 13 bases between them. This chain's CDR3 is CASSGGTYDEKLFF. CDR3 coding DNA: TGTGCCAGCAGCGGGGGGACTTACGATGAAAAACTGTTTTTT.

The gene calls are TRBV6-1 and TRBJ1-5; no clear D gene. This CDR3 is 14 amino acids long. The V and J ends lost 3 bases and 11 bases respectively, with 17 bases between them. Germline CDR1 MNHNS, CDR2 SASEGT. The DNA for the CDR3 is TGTGCCAGCAGTGATGAAGGGAGTAAAAGAACCCAGCATTTT. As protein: CASSDEGSKRTQHF.

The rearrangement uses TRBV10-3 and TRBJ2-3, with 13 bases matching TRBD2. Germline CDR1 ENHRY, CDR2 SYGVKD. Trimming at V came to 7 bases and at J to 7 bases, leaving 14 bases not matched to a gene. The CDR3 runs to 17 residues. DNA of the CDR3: TGTGCCATCATCTCAATCGGACTAGCGGGAGTTGCCTATACGCAGTATTTT. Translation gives CAIISIGLAGVAYTQYF.

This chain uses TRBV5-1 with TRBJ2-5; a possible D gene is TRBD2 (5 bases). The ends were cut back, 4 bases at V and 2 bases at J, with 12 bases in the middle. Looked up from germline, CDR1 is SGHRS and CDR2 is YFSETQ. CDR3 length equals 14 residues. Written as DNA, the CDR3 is TGCGCCAGCAGCCCCTTGACTATTCAAGAGACCCAGTACTTC. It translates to CASSPLTIQETQYF.

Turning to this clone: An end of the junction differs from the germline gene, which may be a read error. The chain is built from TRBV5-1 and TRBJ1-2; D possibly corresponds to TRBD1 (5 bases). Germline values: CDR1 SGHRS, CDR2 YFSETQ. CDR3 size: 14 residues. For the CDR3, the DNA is TGTGCCAGCAGCCTGGGACGTGTCAAATATGGCTACACCTTC. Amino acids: CASSLGRVKYGYTF.

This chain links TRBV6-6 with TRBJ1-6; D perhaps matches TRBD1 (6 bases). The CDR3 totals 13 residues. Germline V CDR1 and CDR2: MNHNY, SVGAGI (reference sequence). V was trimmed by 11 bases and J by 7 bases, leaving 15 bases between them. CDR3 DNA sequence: TGTGCCGGGACGAGACAGGAGAATTCACCCCTCCACTTT. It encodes CAGTRQENSPLHF.

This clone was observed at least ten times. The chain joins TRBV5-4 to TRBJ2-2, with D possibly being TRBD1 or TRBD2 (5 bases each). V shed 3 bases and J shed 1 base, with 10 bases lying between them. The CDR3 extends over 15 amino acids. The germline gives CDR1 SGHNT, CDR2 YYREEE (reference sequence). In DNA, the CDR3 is TGTGCCAGCAGCTCCCGGGGCTGGAACACCGGGGAGCTGTTTTTT. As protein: CASSSRGWNTGELFF.